These 7 T cell receptor beta chains were sequenced from one sample in a study of cytomegalovirus exposure and HLA in healthy donors. The study ran its PCR with 60 Vbeta and 13 Jbeta primers. The assay was immunoSEQ multiplex PCR, and TCRdb's table has in-frame clones only and misses some. This sample has 100,000 to 150,000 clones, with about four fifths found just once. The sample comprised PBMCs. Source of these receptors: a woman aged 40 to 50 in good health and CMV-seronegative.

The genes are TRBV4-2 and TRBJ2-1; maybe TRBD2 (5 bases). The V gene's germline CDR1 is LGHNA and CDR2 YNFKEQ. The CDR3 spans 15 residues. The germline V and J ends were trimmed by 0 bases and 4 bases, with 10 bases remaining between them. The CDR3 here is CASSQESRTYNEQFF. The CDR3 region has the DNA TGTGCCAGCAGCCAAGAGAGCAGGACTTACAATGAGCAGTTCTTC.

The genes are TRBV19 and TRBJ2-2; 10 bases line up with TRBD2. V lost 6 bases to trimming and J lost 6 bases; unmatched junction nucleotides: 7. The CDR3 runs 15 residues. Germline lookup yields CDR1 LNHDA and CDR2 SQIVND (reference sequence). This CDR3 reads CASRPGLASSGELFF. DNA for the CDR3: TGTGCCAGTAGACCGGGACTAGCGTCTTCCGGGGAGCTGTTTTTT.

This clone has a handful of counts. The V and J genes are TRBV6-5 and TRBJ1-5; no clear D gene. Trimming pared 6 bases from V and 7 bases from J, leaving 13 bases between. The CDR3 is 13 amino acids. Germline CDR1 and CDR2: MNHEY and SVGAGI. The CDR3 DNA is TGTGCCAGCAGCCCCATAGGGAGCCAGCCCCAGCATTTT. The encoded protein is CASSPIGSQPQHF.

The chain joins TRBV10-3 to TRBJ2-5; the match to TRBD1 covers 9 bases. From germline, CDR1 is ENHRY and CDR2 SYGVKD. This CDR3 comprises 15 residues. With V trimmed by 2 bases and J by 1 base, 2 bases remained unmatched. The CDR3 reads CAISEGTGPQETQYF. CDR3 nucleotides: TGTGCCATCAGTGAGGGGACAGGGCCCCAAGAGACCCAGTACTTC.

This clone has only one observation. The chain recombines TRBV4-3 with TRBJ1-2; 7 bases are shared with TRBD1. Germline CDR1 reads LGHNA; CDR2 reads YSLEER. The CDR3 runs 14 residues. The ends lost 7 bases at V and 3 bases at J; junction bases unmatched: 8. CDR3 in DNA: TGCGCCAGCAACAAGAAGGGGGCTGACTATGGCTACACCTTC. Amino acid sequence: CASNKKGADYGYTF.

This chain uses TRBV27 with TRBJ1-5; D might be TRBD1 (5 bases). V lost 6 bases to trimming and J lost 2 bases, with 11 bases between them. The CDR3 has 14 amino acids. CDR1 is MNHEY and CDR2 is SMNVEV in the germline V gene (reference sequence). The CDR3 sequence: CASRPRGGNQPQHF. The CDR3, as DNA: TGTGCCAGCAGGCCGCGGGGCGGCAATCAGCCCCAGCATTTT.

The chain employs TRBV4-3 and TRBJ1-2; 11 nucleotides agree with TRBD1. V was clipped by 1 base and J by 7 bases; unmatched bases: 5. The CDR3 is 15 residues long. Germline V lookup: CDR1 LGHNA, CDR2 YSLEER. The CDR3 DNA sequence: TGCGCCAGCAGCCAAGTCGGAGGGACAGGGGGTGGCTACACCTTC. Amino acids: CASSQVGGTGGGYTF.